Listed here are 14 T cell receptor beta chains from one sample, sequenced in a study of control samples from healthy donors and cancer patients. Profiled with immunoSEQ multiplex PCR; TCRdb holds only in-frame clones, not every one. The sample records some 79,000 clones, more than 85% being singletons. Sequencing was carried out using blood. The source is a woman in her 50s in good health.

This clone has more than one count but fewer than ten. The CDR3 nucleotides are TGTGCCAGCAGCCCCCAGGGGACAGGGACCTACGAGCAGTACTTC. Amino acids: CASSPQGTGTYEQYF. The chain couples TRBV4-2 to TRBJ2-7; 9 positions match TRBD1. The J segment lost 2 bases and the V segment lost 4 bases, leaving 6 bases of the junction unmatched. CDR1 LGHNA and CDR2 YNFKEQ come from the germline V gene. The CDR3 totals 15 residues.

The chain joins TRBV3-1 (or the pseudogene TRBV3-2) to TRBJ2-1; the match to TRBD2 covers 7 bases. The length of the CDR3 is 15 residues. Unmatched junction bases numbered 7, after V lost 3 bases and J lost 5 bases. CDR1 LGHDT and CDR2 YNNKEL come from the germline V gene (reference sequence). The CDR3 bases are TGTGCCAGCAGCCATATAGCGGGTACCAACAATGAGCAGTTCTTC. This sequence encodes CASSHIAGTNNEQFF.

The genes are TRBV3-1 (or the pseudogene TRBV3-2) and TRBJ2-3; TRBD2 is a possible D gene (6 bases). This CDR3 spans 16 amino acids. Per germline, CDR1 LGHDT and CDR2 YNNKEL (reference sequence). Trimming took 6 bases from V and 2 from J, leaving 18 bases between them. CDR3 nucleotide sequence: TGTGCCAGCAGACGCGATTATGGGGGACTCACAGATACGCAGTATTTT. Its translation is CASRRDYGGLTDTQYF.

The chain couples TRBV5-5 to TRBJ1-1, with a weak D call TRBD1 (5 bases). V gave up 4 bases and J gave up 4 bases, with 14 bases separating them. The CDR3 runs 14 residues. Per the germline V gene, CDR1 is SGHKS and CDR2 is YYEKEE (reference sequence). As DNA, the CDR3 is TGTGCCAGCAGCGGATACGGGGGAAGCACTGAAGCTTTCTTT. Protein: CASSGYGGSTEAFF.

Here the CDR3 DNA reads TGTGCCACCGCCGAGGCCGTAGATGAGCAGTTCTTC. This translates into CATAEAVDEQFF. The chain is built from TRBV12-3 or TRBV12-4 and TRBJ2-1; D call uncertain. V gave up 10 bases and J gave up 8 bases, with 15 bases separating them. CDR3 length: 12 amino acids.

V gene TRBV7-9 combines with J gene TRBJ2-7; TRBD1 is a possible D gene (6 bases). Trimming took off 2 bases at V and 1 base at J, with 12 bases between the two ends. Per germline, CDR1 SEHNR and CDR2 FQNEAQ (reference sequence). The CDR3 runs to 15 residues. The CDR3, as DNA: TGTGCCAGCAGCTTACAGTCAGGGGTTTCCTACGAGCAGTACTTC. This translates into CASSLQSGVSYEQYF. Variable domain in full (rest from reference TRBV7-9 and TRBJ2-7): DTGVSQNPRHKITKRGQNVTFRCDPISEHNRLYWYRQTLGQGPEFLTYFQNEAQLEKSRLLSDRFSAERPKGSFSTLEIQRTEQGDSAMYLCASSLQSGVSYEQYFGPGTRLTVT.

J is TRBJ1-2 and V is TRBV7-3, with TRBD1 matching over 7 bases. From germline, CDR1 is SGHTA and CDR2 FQGTGA. Trimming took 5 bases from V and 2 from J; bases not matched to a gene: 8. The CDR3 is 15 amino acids. The CDR3 DNA reads TGTGCCAGCAGCCCCCCGGAGACAGGGAACTATGGCTACACCTTC. It translates to CASSPPETGNYGYTF.

The rearrangement links TRBV7-6 to TRBJ2-7; 12 bases are a match to TRBD2. From germline, CDR1 is SGHVS and CDR2 FNYEAQ. The length of the CDR3 is 12 residues. Germline trimming cut 5 bases from V and 12 bases from J; bases unmatched to any gene: 5. The CDR3 is CASSDRTSGVYF. DNA of the CDR3: TGTGCCAGCAGCGATCGGACTAGCGGGGTGTACTTC.

The chain couples TRBV5-1 to TRBJ1-3, with a possible D match to TRBD1 (5 bases). Between the trimmed V and J ends, which lost 4 bases and 0 bases, there was a span of 26 bases. Germline V gene data show CDR1 as SGHRS and CDR2 as YFSETQ. This CDR3 comprises 20 residues. The DNA of the CDR3 is TGCGCCAGCAGCCCGTGGGGACTTTACCAAGCCTTTCTCTCTGGAAACACCATATATTTT. It encodes CASSPWGLYQAFLSGNTIYF.

This rearrangement joins TRBV2 to TRBJ2-2, with a tentative D call TRBD1 (6 bases). The CDR3 extends over 14 amino acids. Trimming took off 3 bases at V and 6 bases at J, with 11 bases between the two ends. Per germline, CDR1 SNHLY and CDR2 FYNNEI. The DNA for the CDR3 is TGTGCCAGCAGTGACAGGGGTTCTTCCGGGGAGCTGTTTTTT. Its protein is CASSDRGSSGELFF.

V gene TRBV19 combines with J gene TRBJ2-2, with D possibly being TRBD1 (6 bases). The CDR3 length is 15 residues. Trimming took off 3 bases at V and 0 bases at J, with 8 bases between the two ends. CDR1 is LNHDA and CDR2 is SQIVND in the germline V gene (reference sequence). The CDR3 reads CASSMGQTNTGELFF. The CDR3 DNA follows: TGTGCCAGTAGTATGGGACAAACGAACACCGGGGAGCTGTTTTTT.

The chain has TRBV28 and TRBJ1-5; 9 bases align to TRBD1. This CDR3 has 14 amino acids. Germline trimming cut 6 bases from V and 7 bases from J; bases unmatched to any gene: 7. Germline lookup yields CDR1 MDHEN and CDR2 SYDVKM. The CDR3 is CASRPNRGQQPQHF. CDR3 coding DNA: TGTGCCAGCAGGCCTAACAGGGGGCAACAGCCCCAGCATTTT. The whole variable domain, remainder taken from reference TRBV28 and TRBJ1-5, is DVKVTQSSRYLVKRTGEKVFLECVQDMDHENMFWYRQDPGLGLRLIYFSYDVKMKEKGDIPEGYSVSREKKERFSLILESASTNQTSMYLCASRPNRGQQPQHFGDGTRLSIL.

The genes are TRBV24-1 and TRBJ2-1, with unresolved D. This CDR3 has 14 amino acids. CDR1 KGHDR and CDR2 SFDVKD come from the germline V gene. With 12 bases removed from V and 8 bases from J, the gap between germline ends came to 22 bases. The CDR3 spells CAPTSRSRCDEQFF. CDR3 DNA: TGTGCCCCAACCAGTCGGAGCAGATGCGATGAGCAGTTCTTC.

The chain recombines TRBV6-5 with TRBJ2-1; 12 nucleotides match TRBD2. Trimming at V came to 7 bases and at J to 9 bases, leaving 1 base not matched to a gene. The CDR3 runs 12 residues. The germline V gene has CDR1 MNHEY and CDR2 SVGAGI. Here the CDR3 reads CASKLAGGEQFF. The CDR3 region has the DNA TGTGCCAGCAAACTAGCGGGAGGTGAGCAGTTCTTC.